The text below deals with one T cell receptor beta chain. These data are taken from a study of cytomegalovirus exposure and HLA in healthy donors. Trimming cost V 4 bases and J 8 bases; bases outside gene matches: 8. The germline V gene has CDR1 SGHRS and CDR2 YFSETQ. The CDR3 is 13 amino acids. PCR amplification relied on 60 Vbeta primers (plus 13 Jbeta primers). The data were produced by immunoSEQ multiplex PCR, yet TCRdb's version contains in-frame clones alone and is incomplete. Here the sample table reports 80,000 to 100,000 clones. The TCR comes from a man aged 50-60 years in good health and CMV-seronegative. The chain has TRBV5-1 and TRBJ1-2; 7 bases are a match to TRBD1. The sequencing input was PBMCs. The CDR3 DNA reads as TGCGCCAGCAGCGTGGAAGGGGGCAGAGGCTACACCTTC. Amino acid sequence: CASSVEGGRGYTF.